This T cell receptor beta chain derives from a study of T cell responses to AZD1222 COVID-19 vaccine. The CDR3 spans 14 residues. Unmatched junction bases numbered 4, after V lost 4 bases and J lost 5 bases. The germline V gene encodes CDR1 MNHEY and CDR2 SMNVEV (reference sequence). Study findings and constraints: Donors, mostly white British, included more females; clonal diversity was possibly underestimated. The study sampled repertoires only after the peak T cell response.

Repertoires were generated with immunoSEQ multiplex PCR, while TCRdb's copy carries only in-frame clones and drops some. The table shows roughly 81,000 clones, with about 86% occurring only once. As regards this clone: Its antigen remains unknown.

The clonotype comes from an adult in good health. This chain connects TRBV27 to TRBJ2-7; 11 bases map to TRBD1. This sample comprised peripheral blood, obtained on day 0 of AZD1222 vaccination. The CDR3 DNA reads TGTGCCAGCAGTTCCCGGACAGGGGGCGACGAGCAGTACTTC. Translation gives CASSSRTGGDEQYF.